This T cell receptor beta chain originates from a study of T cell changes during pregnancy in multiple sclerosis (dated 2019 in TCRdb). Some background on the complete study: Changes in the T cell repertoire over the course of pregnancy were examined in this study in women with multiple sclerosis.

Libraries were constructed by the immunoSEQ multiplex PCR assay. Held by TCRdb, this immuneACCESS table contains in-frame sequences only and omits some clones. Under half of the omission traces to an unresolved V gene where checked; the cause of the rest is unknown. The sample profile shows approximately 80,000 clones; around 93% of them were found once. The ten largest clones take up approximately 2.4% of the sample. V is pared back by 4 bases and J by 5 bases, with 12 bases lying between the germline termini. The CDR3 measures 13 amino acids from cysteine to phenylalanine. Here the CDR3 DNA is all that survives: 39 bases in frame from base 1. CDR1 KGHSY and CDR2 FQNENV are derived from the germline V gene. Note on this clone: Its specific antigen is unknown. No much larger clonotype is one base removed from it; base qualities were not supplied.

The chain was built from TRBV16 and TRBJ2-7; TRBD1 could be the D gene, as 5 bases match. The TCR sequence derives from a female donor with multiple sclerosis, enrolled in a pregnancy study. The sequenced sample was peripheral blood, obtained in the third trimester of pregnancy. The nucleotide sequence is TGTGCCAGCAGCCCGGACAACATCGACGAGCAGTACTTC. It is translated as CASSPDNIDEQYF.